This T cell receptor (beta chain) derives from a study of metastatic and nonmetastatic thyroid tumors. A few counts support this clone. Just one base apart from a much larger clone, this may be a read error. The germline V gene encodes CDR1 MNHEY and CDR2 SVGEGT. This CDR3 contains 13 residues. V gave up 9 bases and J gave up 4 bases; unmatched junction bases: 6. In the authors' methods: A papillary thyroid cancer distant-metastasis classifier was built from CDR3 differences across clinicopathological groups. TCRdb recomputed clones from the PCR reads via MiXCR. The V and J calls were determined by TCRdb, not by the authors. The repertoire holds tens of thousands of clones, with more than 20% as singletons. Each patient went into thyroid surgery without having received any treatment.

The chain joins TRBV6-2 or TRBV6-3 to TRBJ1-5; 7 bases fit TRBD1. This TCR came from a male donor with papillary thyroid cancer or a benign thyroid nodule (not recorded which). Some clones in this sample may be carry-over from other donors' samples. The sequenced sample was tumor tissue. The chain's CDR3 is CARGGGPNQPQHF. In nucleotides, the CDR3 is TGTGCCAGAGGAGGGGGCCCAAATCAGCCCCAGCATTTT.